One sample yielded the 18 T cell receptor beta chains listed below, sequenced in a study of regulatory T cells in long-lasting Graves disease. Researchers made TCR beta libraries by using iRepertoire HTBI primers and running Arm-PCR on CDR3 regions. TCRdb re-analysed the multiplex PCR reads in MiXCR, keeping a single row per CDR3 protein. Of about 440,000 distinct CDR3 sequences in the sample, more than 13% are singletons; the top ten hold approximately 15%. Time point of the sample: newly diagnosed GD, antithyroid drugs for less than 3 months. Researchers made the TCR library from RNA that was extracted from PBMCs. These data also formed part of another study, on T cells in Graves' hyperthyroidism and ophthalmopathy.

Sequenced here: peripheral blood mononuclear cells (PBMCs), sampled at new diagnosis, from a patient treated with antithyroid drugs. Every receptor here comes from a woman aged 30 to 39 with Graves disease.

This chain uses TRBV7-9 with TRBJ1-5; no definite D call. Germline CDR1 SEHNR, CDR2 FQNEAQ (reference sequence). The CDR3 runs to 15 residues. V was clipped by 2 bases and J by 5 bases, with 13 bases between them. The CDR3 DNA sequence: TGTGCCAGCAGCTTATCAACGGGAGGCTATCAGCCCCAGCATTTT. This sequence encodes CASSLSTGGYQPQHF.

This chain links TRBV2 with TRBJ1-4; 8 bases are shared with TRBD1. CDR1 is SNHLY, CDR2 FYNNEI, per germline. This CDR3 is 14 amino acids long. J lost 7 bases, V lost 4 bases, and 5 bases had no gene match. CDR3 bases: TGTGCCAGCAGTGTAACAGGGGGGGGTGAAAAACTGTTTTTT. It codes for CASSVTGGGEKLFF.

This clonotype was recorded many times. The chain couples TRBV9 to TRBJ2-7; 7 bases map to TRBD2. J lost 2 bases, V lost 3 bases, and 5 bases had no gene match. The germline V gene has CDR1 SGDLS and CDR2 YYNGEE. This CDR3 comprises 14 residues. This CDR3 is CASSGSGTPYEQYF. The CDR3 region has the DNA TGTGCCAGCAGCGGGAGCGGGACCCCCTACGAGCAGTACTTC.

The sample holds many counts of this clonotype. This chain uses TRBV29-1 with TRBJ2-1, with 7 bases identical to TRBD2. Germline V lookup: CDR1 SQVTM, CDR2 ANQGSEA. CDR3 length equals 12 residues. V trimming: 6 bases; J trimming: 7 bases; junction bases outside the gene matches: 6. The CDR3 here is CSVGGGRNEQFF. CDR3 sequence (DNA): TGCAGCGTGGGGGGGGGGAGGAATGAGCAGTTCTTC.

This clonotype was counted many times. The chain recombines TRBV18 with TRBJ2-2, with D possibly TRBD1 on 5 matching bases. Looked up from germline, CDR1 is KGHSH and CDR2 is LQKENI. CDR3 length: 15 residues. V was shortened by 3 bases and J by 5 bases, with 13 bases between the two germline ends. The CDR3, as DNA: TGTGCCAGCTCACCCTCCCCGCGACAGACCGGGGAGCTGTTTTTT. It is translated as CASSPSPRQTGELFF. The variable domain in full, completed from reference TRBV18 and TRBJ2-2, reads NAGVMQNPRHLVRRRGQEARLRCSPMKGHSHVYWYRQLPEEGLKFMVYLQKENIIDESGMPKERFSAEFPKEGPSILRIQQVVRGDSAAYFCASSPSPRQTGELFFGEGSRLTVL.

The chain recombines TRBV19 with TRBJ1-1; possibly TRBD1 for D (6 bases). V dropped 4 bases and J dropped 0 bases, with 15 bases sitting between them. This CDR3 is built from 16 residues. Germline V gene sequence: CDR1 LNHDA, CDR2 SQIVND (reference sequence). The CDR3 region has the DNA TGTGCCAGTAGTAACCTACGGACAGCCATGAACACTGAAGCTTTCTTT. It encodes CASSNLRTAMNTEAFF.

CDR3 loop: CASSLALAGAGEQYF. CDR3 DNA: TGTGCCAGCAGCTTAGCACTAGCGGGAGCAGGCGAGCAGTACTTC. The chain combines TRBV11-2 with TRBJ2-7; 11 bases are a match to TRBD2. V shed 1 base, J shed 6 bases, and the junction held 5 bases outside the gene matches. The CDR3 consists of 15 residues. Germline CDR1 SGHAT, CDR2 FQNNGV.

In its sample, this clonotype was seen many times. The V gene is TRBV30, the J gene TRBJ1-4, with no clear D. CDR3 length: 14 residues. The V gene's germline CDR1 is GTSNPN and CDR2 SVGIG (reference sequence). Trimming pared 0 bases from V and 6 bases from J, leaving 11 bases between. As DNA, the CDR3 is TGTGCCTGGAGTGTAGGTGGGATGGATGAAAAACTGTTTTTT. It encodes CAWSVGGMDEKLFF.

The table lists this clonotype with many counts. The chain joins TRBV12-3 or TRBV12-4 to TRBJ1-5, with D uncertain. This CDR3 has 15 amino acids. Trimming stripped 3 bases from V and 7 bases from J, with 16 bases between. CDR3 region: CASSFRHPATQPQHF. The CDR3 nucleotides are TGTGCCAGCAGTTTTAGGCACCCGGCAACCCAGCCCCAGCATTTT.

This clonotype was counted many times. This rearrangement joins TRBV12-3 or TRBV12-4 to TRBJ2-7, with D perhaps TRBD2 (6 bases). The CDR3 totals 16 residues. The germline V and J ends were trimmed by 5 bases and 0 bases, with 17 bases remaining between them. The CDR3 DNA reads TGTGCCAGCAGTGGACCTTCTGGCGGGGCCTCCTACGAGCAGTACTTC. Its protein product is CASSGPSGGASYEQYF.

This clonotype was recorded many times. The V gene is TRBV7-9, the J gene TRBJ2-7; unclear D gene. Looked up from germline, CDR1 is SEHNR and CDR2 is FQNEAQ (reference sequence). CDR3 length: 12 amino acids. V lost 8 bases and J 1 base, leaving 9 bases between the germline ends. The CDR3 is CASARLSYEQYF. Written as DNA, the CDR3 is TGTGCCAGCGCCCGACTGTCCTACGAGCAGTACTTC.

This clonotype has ten or more counts. CDR3 loop: CASSSILAGAYEQYF. As DNA, the CDR3 is TGCGCCAGCAGCTCGATACTAGCGGGAGCTTACGAGCAGTACTTC. The chain couples TRBV5-1 to TRBJ2-7; 11 positions agree with TRBD2. This CDR3 has 15 residues. CDR1 is SGHRS and CDR2 is YFSETQ in the germline V gene. V lost 3 bases and J lost 4; bases outside the gene matches: 6. Together with reference TRBV5-1 and TRBJ2-7, the CDR3 gives the full variable domain: KAGVTQTPRYLIKTRGQQVTLSCSPISGHRSVSWYQQTPGQGLQFLFEYFSETQRNKGNFPGRFSGRQFSNSRSEMNVSTLELGDSALYLCASSSILAGAYEQYFGPGTRLTVT.

This clonotype was recorded many times. V usage is TRBV20-1 and J usage is TRBJ2-1, with 9 bases fitting TRBD1. Germline values: CDR1 DFQATT, CDR2 SNEGSKA (reference sequence). Trimming removed 4 bases from V and 8 bases from J; junction bases left unmatched: 3. This CDR3 is 12 amino acids long. CDR3 DNA: TGCAGTGCTACTACAGGGGGCTATGAGCAGTTCTTC. It is translated as CSATTGGYEQFF.

This clonotype was counted only a few times. V and J are TRBV19 and TRBJ2-2, with D uncertain. The CDR3 loop spans 16 amino acids. CDR1 LNHDA and CDR2 SQIVND come from the germline V gene (reference sequence). The V gene lost 3 bases and the J gene lost 1 base, with 12 bases spanning the gap. The CDR3 DNA follows: TGTGCCAGTAGTATCTCCGGAAGCCTGAACACCGGGGAGCTGTTTTTT. Residues: CASSISGSLNTGELFF.

In its sample, this clonotype was seen a few times. The chain links TRBV30 to TRBJ2-3; TRBD2 aligns across 14 bases. V gave up 0 bases and J gave up 7 bases; unmatched junction bases: 6. This CDR3 is built from 16 residues. Germline CDR1 and CDR2: GTSNPN and SVGIG (reference sequence). CDR3 protein: CAWSVGLAGVPHTQYF. The CDR3 DNA follows: TGTGCCTGGAGTGTGGGACTAGCGGGAGTCCCCCATACGCAGTATTTT. Together with reference TRBV30 and TRBJ2-3, the CDR3 gives the full variable domain: SQTIHQWPATLVQPVGSPLSLECTVEGTSNPNLYWYRQAAGRGLQLLFYSVGIGQISSEVPQNLSASRPQDRQFILSSKKLLLSDSGFYLCAWSVGLAGVPHTQYFGPGTRLTVL.

This clonotype was found many times. The chain's CDR3 is CASSRGQNTEAFF. The CDR3 region has the DNA TGTGCCAGCAGCCGGGGGCAGAACACTGAAGCTTTCTTT. The chain couples TRBV3-1 to TRBJ1-1; the D gene is possibly TRBD1 (6 bases). The V end lost 4 bases, the J end lost 1 base, and 7 bases lay between the germline ends. Germline CDR1 and CDR2: LGHDT and YNNKEL (reference sequence). The CDR3 is 13 residues long.

There are many counts of this clonotype. This chain links TRBV30 with TRBJ2-7; no definite D call. Germline V gene lookup returns CDR1 GTSNPN and CDR2 SVGIG (reference sequence). This CDR3 comprises 14 residues. V dropped 4 bases and J dropped 2 bases, with 15 bases sitting between them. The DNA of the CDR3 is TGTGCCTGGAAGGTGGGCGGAATAGCCTACGAGCAGTACTTC. Translation: CAWKVGGIAYEQYF. Combining the CDR3 with reference TRBV30 and TRBJ2-7 gives the whole variable domain SQTIHQWPATLVQPVGSPLSLECTVEGTSNPNLYWYRQAAGRGLQLLFYSVGIGQISSEVPQNLSASRPQDRQFILSSKKLLLSDSGFYLCAWKVGGIAYEQYFGPGTRLTVT.

V and J are TRBV7-3 and TRBJ2-1, with unresolved D. The V and J ends lost 3 bases and 8 bases respectively, with 11 bases between them. The CDR3 is made up of 13 amino acids. Germline-derived CDR1 and CDR2 are SGHTA and FQGTGA. CDR3 nucleotides: TGTGCCAGCAGCTTTCGAATTGTCGATGAGCAGTTCTTC. Amino acid sequence: CASSFRIVDEQFF.